This TCR beta chain was sequenced for a study of CD8+ T cells in alopecia areata. Extraction of RNA preceded its reverse transcription into cDNA, which served as the sequencing template. Only in-frame clones appear in the TCRdb table, and some are missing; sequencing was by immunoSEQ multiplex PCR. The profile shows about 210,000 clones, 64% of them singletons. Germline assignment: CDR1 SGHAT and CDR2 FQNNGV. The germline V and J ends were trimmed by 5 bases and 3 bases, with 16 bases remaining between them. This CDR3 region has 15 residues. The treatment: oral pan-JAK inhibitor, 5-10 mg twice daily. The sequenced sample was CD4+ T cells sorted from blood, obtained at week 4, from a patient treated with tofacitinib. This chain connects TRBV11-2 to TRBJ1-2, with D tentatively TRBD1 (5 bases). The sequence was collected from a human donor with alopecia areata. The CDR3 loop reads CASSTNSGADYGYTF. In DNA, the CDR3 is TGTGCCAGCAGCACTAATTCCGGGGCCGACTATGGCTACACCTTC.